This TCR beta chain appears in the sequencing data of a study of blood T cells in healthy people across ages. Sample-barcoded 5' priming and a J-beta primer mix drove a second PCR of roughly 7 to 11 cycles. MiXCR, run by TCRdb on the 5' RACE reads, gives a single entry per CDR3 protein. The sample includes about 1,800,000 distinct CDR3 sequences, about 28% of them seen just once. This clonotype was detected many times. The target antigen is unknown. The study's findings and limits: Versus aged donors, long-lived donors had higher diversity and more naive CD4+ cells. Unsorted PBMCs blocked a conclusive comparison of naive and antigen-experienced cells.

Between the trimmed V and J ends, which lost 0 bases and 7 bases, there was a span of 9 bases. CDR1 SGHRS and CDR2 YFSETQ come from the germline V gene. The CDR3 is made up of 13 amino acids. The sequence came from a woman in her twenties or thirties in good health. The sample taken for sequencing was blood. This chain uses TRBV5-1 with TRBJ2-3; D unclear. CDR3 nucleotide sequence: TGCGCCAGCAGCTTGGAGCTTGATAATACGCAGTATTTT. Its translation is CASSLELDNTQYF.